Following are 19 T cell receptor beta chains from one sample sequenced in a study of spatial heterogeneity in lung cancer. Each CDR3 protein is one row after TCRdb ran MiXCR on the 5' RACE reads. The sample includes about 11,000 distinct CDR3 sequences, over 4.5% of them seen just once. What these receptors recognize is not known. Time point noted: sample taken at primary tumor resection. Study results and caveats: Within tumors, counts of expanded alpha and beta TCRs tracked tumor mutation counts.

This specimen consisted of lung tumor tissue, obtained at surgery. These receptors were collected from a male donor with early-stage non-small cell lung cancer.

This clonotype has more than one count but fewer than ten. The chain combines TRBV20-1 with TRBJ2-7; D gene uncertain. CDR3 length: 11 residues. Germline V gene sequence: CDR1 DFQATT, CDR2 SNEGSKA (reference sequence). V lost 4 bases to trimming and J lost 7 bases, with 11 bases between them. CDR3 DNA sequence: TGCAGTGCTACCCGAGAAGAGGAGCAGTACTTC. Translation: CSATREEEQYF.

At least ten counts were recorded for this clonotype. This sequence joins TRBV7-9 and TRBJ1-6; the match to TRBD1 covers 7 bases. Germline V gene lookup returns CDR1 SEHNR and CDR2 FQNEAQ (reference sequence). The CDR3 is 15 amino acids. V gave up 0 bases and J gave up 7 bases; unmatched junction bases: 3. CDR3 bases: TGTGCCAGCAGCTTAGCGCGAGGGGGCAATTCACCCCTCCACTTT. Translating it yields CASSLARGGNSPLHF.

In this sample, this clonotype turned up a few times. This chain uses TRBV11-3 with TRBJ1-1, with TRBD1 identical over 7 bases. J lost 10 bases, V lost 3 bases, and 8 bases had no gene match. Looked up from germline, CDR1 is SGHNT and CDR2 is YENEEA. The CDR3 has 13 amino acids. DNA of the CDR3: TGTGCCAGCAGCTTTACAGGGGCCGCTACAGCTTTCTTT. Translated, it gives CASSFTGAATAFF.

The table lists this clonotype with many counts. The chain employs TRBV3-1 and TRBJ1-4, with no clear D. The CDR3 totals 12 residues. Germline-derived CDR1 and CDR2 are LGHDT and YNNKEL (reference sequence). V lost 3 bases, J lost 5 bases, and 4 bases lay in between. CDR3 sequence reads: CASSQLNEKLFF. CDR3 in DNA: TGTGCCAGCAGCCAGCTCAATGAAAAACTGTTTTTT.

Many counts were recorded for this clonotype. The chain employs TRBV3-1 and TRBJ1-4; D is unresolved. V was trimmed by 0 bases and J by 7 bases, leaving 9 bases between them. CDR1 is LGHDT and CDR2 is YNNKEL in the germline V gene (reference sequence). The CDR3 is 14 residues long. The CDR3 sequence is CASSQEGGGEKLFF. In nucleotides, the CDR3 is TGTGCCAGCAGCCAAGAGGGTGGTGGTGAAAAACTGTTTTTT.

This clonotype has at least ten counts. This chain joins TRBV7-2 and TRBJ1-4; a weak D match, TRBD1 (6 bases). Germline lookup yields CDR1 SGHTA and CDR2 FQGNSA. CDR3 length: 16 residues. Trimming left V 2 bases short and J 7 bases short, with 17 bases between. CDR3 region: CASSLTGAGAGEKLFF. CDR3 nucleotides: TGTGCCAGCAGCTTAACCGGGGCGGGGGCAGGTGAAAAACTGTTTTTT.

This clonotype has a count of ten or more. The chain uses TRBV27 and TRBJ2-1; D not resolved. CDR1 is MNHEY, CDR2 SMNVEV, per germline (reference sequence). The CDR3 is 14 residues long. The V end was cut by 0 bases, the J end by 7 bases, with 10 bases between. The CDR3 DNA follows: TGTGCCAGCAGTTTATCTGGTTTCCCTAATGAGCAGTTCTTC. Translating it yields CASSLSGFPNEQFF.

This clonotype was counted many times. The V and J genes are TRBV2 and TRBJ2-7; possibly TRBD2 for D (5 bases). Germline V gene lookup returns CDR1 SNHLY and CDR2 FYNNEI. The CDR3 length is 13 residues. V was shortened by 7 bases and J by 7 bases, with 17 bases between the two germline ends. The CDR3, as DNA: TGTGCCAGCACCCCCGACTCACCGGGGGAGCAGTACTTC. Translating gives CASTPDSPGEQYF.

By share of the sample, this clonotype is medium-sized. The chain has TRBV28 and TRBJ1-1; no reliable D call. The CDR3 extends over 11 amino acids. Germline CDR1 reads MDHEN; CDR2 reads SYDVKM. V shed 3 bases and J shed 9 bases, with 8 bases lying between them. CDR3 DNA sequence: TGTGCCAGCAGTTTGAGTTTTAAAGCTTTCTTT. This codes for CASSLSFKAFF.

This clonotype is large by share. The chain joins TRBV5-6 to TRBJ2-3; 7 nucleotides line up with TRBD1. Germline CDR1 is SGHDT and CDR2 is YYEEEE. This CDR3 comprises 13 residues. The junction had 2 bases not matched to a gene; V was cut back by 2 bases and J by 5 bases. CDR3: CASSLSGGDTQYF. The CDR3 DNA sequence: TGTGCCAGCAGCTTATCAGGGGGAGATACGCAGTATTTT.

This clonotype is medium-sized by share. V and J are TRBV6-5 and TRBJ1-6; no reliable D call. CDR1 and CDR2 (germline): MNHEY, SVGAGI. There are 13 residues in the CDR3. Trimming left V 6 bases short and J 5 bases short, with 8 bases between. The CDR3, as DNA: TGTGCCAGCAGAAAAACCAATAATTCACCCCTCCACTTT. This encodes CASRKTNNSPLHF.

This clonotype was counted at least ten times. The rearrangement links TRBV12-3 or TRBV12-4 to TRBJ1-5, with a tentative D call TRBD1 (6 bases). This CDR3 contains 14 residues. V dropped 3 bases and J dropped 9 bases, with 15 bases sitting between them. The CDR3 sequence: CASSFGGRGLPQHF. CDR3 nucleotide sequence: TGTGCCAGCAGTTTTGGGGGGCGCGGTCTGCCCCAGCATTTT.

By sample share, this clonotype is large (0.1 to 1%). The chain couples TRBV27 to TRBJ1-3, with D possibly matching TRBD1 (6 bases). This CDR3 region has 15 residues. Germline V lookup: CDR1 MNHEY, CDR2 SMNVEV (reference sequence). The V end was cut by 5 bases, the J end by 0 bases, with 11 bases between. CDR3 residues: CASSPQGHSGNTIYF. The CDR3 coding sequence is TGTGCCAGCAGTCCCCAGGGACACTCTGGAAACACCATATATTTT.

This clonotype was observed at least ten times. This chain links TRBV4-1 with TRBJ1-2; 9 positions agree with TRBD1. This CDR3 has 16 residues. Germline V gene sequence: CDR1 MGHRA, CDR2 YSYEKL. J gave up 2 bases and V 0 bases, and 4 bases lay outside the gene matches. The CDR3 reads CASSQEYRGRNYGYTF. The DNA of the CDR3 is TGCGCCAGCAGCCAAGAATACAGGGGGCGGAACTATGGCTACACCTTC.

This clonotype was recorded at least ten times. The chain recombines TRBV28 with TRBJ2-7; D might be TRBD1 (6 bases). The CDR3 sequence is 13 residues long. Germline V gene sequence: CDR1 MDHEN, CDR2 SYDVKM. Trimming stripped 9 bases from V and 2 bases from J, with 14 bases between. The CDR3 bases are TGTGCCAGTGTTGGACAGCTCACCTACGAGCAGTACTTC. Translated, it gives CASVGQLTYEQYF. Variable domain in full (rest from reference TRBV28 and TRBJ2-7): DVKVTQSSRYLVKRTGEKVFLECVQDMDHENMFWYRQDPGLGLRLIYFSYDVKMKEKGDIPEGYSVSREKKERFSLILESASTNQTSMYLCASVGQLTYEQYFGPGTRLTVT.

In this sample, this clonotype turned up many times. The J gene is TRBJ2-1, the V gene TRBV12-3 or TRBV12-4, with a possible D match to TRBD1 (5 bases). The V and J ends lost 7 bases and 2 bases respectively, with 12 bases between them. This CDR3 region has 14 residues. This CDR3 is CASTGNQPYNEQFF. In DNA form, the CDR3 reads TGTGCCAGCACAGGGAACCAGCCCTACAATGAGCAGTTCTTC.

CDR3 DNA: TGTGCCAGCAGCCAAGTCCTTAGCGGGGGACACAATGAGCAGTTCTTC. It codes for CASSQVLSGGHNEQFF. This chain connects TRBV3-1 to TRBJ2-1; 9 bases line up with TRBD2. The V gene end was trimmed by 1 base and the J gene end by 5 bases; junction bases not matched to a gene: 6. The CDR3 loop spans 16 amino acids. CDR1 is LGHDT and CDR2 is YNNKEL in the germline V gene (reference sequence).

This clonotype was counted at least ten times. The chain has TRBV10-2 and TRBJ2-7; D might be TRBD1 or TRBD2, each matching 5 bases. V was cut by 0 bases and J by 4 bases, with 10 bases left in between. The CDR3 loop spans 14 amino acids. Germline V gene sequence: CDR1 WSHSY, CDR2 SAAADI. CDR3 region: CASSESWGPYEQYF. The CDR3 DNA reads TGCGCCAGCAGTGAGTCGTGGGGACCGTACGAGCAGTACTTC.

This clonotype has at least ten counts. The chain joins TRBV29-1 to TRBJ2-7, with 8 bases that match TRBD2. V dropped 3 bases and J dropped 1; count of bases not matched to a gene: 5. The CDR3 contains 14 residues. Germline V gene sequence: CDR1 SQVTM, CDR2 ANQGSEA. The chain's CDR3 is CSVDGGASSYEQYF. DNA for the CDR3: TGCAGCGTTGACGGGGGGGCCTCATCCTACGAGCAGTACTTC.